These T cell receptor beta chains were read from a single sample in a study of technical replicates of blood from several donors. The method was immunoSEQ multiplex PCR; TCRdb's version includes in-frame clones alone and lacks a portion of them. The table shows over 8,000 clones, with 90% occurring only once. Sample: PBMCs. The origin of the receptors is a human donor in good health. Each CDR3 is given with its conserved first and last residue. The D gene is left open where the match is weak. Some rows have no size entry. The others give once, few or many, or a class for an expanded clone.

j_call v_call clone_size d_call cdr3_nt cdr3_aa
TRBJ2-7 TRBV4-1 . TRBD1 TGCGCCAGCAGCCAAGATTCGGTGGGGACAGGGGTCCCCTACGAGCAGTACTTC CASSQDSVGTGVPYEQYF
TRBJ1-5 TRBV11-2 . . TGTGCCAGCAGCTTTCACAGTCGCGGGGGGGGCAATCAGCCCCAGCATTTT CASSFHSRGGGNQPQHF
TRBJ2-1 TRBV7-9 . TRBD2 TGTGCCAGCAGCTTAGAAATAGCGGGAGGGGATGAGCAGTTCTTC CASSLEIAGGDEQFF
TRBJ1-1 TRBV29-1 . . TGCAGCGTTGAGGGGGGGATGAACACTGAAGCTTTCTTT CSVEGGMNTEAFF
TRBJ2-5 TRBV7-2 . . TGTGCCAGCAGCACACGCCTCGGGTATCAAGAGACCCAGTACTTC CASSTRLGYQETQYF
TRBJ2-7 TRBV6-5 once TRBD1 TGTGCCAGCAGTTACGACAGGGCATCCTACGAGCAGTACTTC CASSYDRASYEQYF
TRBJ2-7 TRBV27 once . TGTGCCAGCGGGCTGCAGGGCCATAACTACGAGCAGTACTTC CASGLQGHNYEQYF
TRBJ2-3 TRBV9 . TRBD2 TGTGCCAGCAGCGTAGAGGGACTAGCGGAGGTGGGAGATACGCAGTATTTT CASSVEGLAEVGDTQYF
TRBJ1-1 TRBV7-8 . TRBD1 TGTGCCAGCAGCTTAGAGAACAGGGGAGTTTTGAACACTGAAGCTTTCTTT CASSLENRGVLNTEAFF
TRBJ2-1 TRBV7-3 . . TGTGCCAGCAGCTTAGTCCCCGACAATGAGCAGTTCTTC CASSLVPDNEQFF
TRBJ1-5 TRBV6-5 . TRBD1 TGTGCCAGCAGTTACTCAGGGGGCGCGGGGCATCAGCCCCAGCATTTT CASSYSGGAGHQPQHF
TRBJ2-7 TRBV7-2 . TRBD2 TGTGCCAGCAGCTCCACTGCGGGAGGTGGCGAGCAGTACTTC CASSSTAGGGEQYF
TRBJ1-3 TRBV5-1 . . TGCGCCAGCAGCGAAGGACAGAGCTCTGGAAACACCATATATTTT CASSEGQSSGNTIYF
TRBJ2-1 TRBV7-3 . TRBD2 TGTGCCAGCAGCTTGTTTCTAGCGGAGGACAATGAGCAGTTCTTC CASSLFLAEDNEQFF
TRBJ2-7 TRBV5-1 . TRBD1 TGCGCCAGCAGCTGGACAGGGGGGGTCTACGAGCAGTACTTC CASSWTGGVYEQYF
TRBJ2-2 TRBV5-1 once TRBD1 TGCGCCAGCAGCCAAGACAGGGGAACCGGGGAGCTGTTTTTT CASSQDRGTGELFF
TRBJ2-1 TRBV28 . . TGTGCCAGCAGTGGAGCGACTAGTCAGTTCTTC CASSGATSQFF
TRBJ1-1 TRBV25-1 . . TGTGCCAGCAGTGCCTACAGTGGTAAGACTGAAGCTTTCTTT CASSAYSGKTEAFF
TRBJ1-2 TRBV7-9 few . TGTGCCAGCAGCCGCGCGGAGGTCGCTTTCTATGGCTACACCTTC CASSRAEVAFYGYTF
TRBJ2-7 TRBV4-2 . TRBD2 TGTGCCAGCAGCCAAGGCCCCGGGACTAGCGGCTACTACGAGCAGTACTTC CASSQGPGTSGYYEQYF
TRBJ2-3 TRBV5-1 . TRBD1 TGCGCCAGCAGCCCGGACAGGGGTGGAGATACGCAGTATTTT CASSPDRGGDTQYF
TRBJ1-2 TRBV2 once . TGTGCCAGCAGGGTCCGGGACACTCTCTATGGCTACACCTTC CASRVRDTLYGYTF
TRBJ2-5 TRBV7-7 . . TGTGCCAGCAGCCCAAGGGGCAATACAGGGATCGGGGAGACCCAGTACTTC CASSPRGNTGIGETQYF
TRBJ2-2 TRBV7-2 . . TGTGCCAGCAGCCCAAGGGCGGGCGGGGAGCTGTTTTTT CASSPRAGGELFF
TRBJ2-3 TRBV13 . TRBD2 TGTGCCAGCAGCCCCTCGGGACTAGCGGCAGGGAGCTACACAGATACGCAGTATTTT CASSPSGLAAGSYTDTQYF
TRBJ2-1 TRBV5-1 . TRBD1 TGCGCCAGCAGCCGGGCCGGGACAGGGGGCAATGAGCAGTTCTTC CASSRAGTGGNEQFF
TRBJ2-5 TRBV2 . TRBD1 TGTGCCAGCAGAGCAACTACCGGGACAGGGTTTGGGGAGACCCAGTACTTC CASRATTGTGFGETQYF
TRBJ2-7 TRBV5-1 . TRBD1 TGCGCCAGCAGCTTAGTCCCGGGACAGGGGCGCGAGCAGTACTTC CASSLVPGQGREQYF
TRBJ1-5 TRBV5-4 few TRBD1 TGTGCCAGCAGCTTGGGGGGACAGAATCAGCCCCAGCATTTT CASSLGGQNQPQHF
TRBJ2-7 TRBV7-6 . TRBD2 TGTGCCAGCAGGCTAGCGGGAGTGGGGGAGCAGTACTTC CASRLAGVGEQYF
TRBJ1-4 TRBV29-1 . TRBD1 TGCAGCGTTGATCTAACAGGGGGTGAAAAACTGTTTTTT CSVDLTGGEKLFF
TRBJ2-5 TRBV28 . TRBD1 TGTGCCAGCAGCTCAGGGGGAGAGACCCAGTACTTC CASSSGGETQYF
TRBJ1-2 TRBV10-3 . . TGTGCCATCAGTCAGGATGTTACTAACTATGGCTACACCTTC CAISQDVTNYGYTF
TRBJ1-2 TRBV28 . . TGTGCCAGCAGTTCCGAGTATGGCTACACCTTC CASSSEYGYTF
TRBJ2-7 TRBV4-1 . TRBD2 TGCGCCAGCAGCCAAGATCTGGGGAGACTAGCCCCTTACGAGCAGTACTTC CASSQDLGRLAPYEQYF
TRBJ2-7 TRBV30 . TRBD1 TGTGCCACGGACAGGGGGTACGAGCAGTACTTC CATDRGYEQYF
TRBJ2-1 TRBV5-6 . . TGTGCCAGCAGTCGACTCGTAAATGAGCAGTTCTTC CASSRLVNEQFF
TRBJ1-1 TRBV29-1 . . TGCAGCGTTGTCGGATCGGGGACTGAAGCTTTCTTT CSVVGSGTEAFF
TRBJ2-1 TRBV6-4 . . TGTGCCAGCAGTGAGAGGCAGAACAATGAGCAGTTCTTC CASSERQNNEQFF
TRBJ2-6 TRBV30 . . TGTGCCTGGAGTCTGGGGGCGAGAGGGGCCAACGTCCTGACTTTC CAWSLGARGANVLTF
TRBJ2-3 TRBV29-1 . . TGCAGCACCTCCCCTGGCGGCAGCACAGATACGCAGTATTTT CSTSPGGSTDTQYF
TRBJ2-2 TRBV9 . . TGTGCCAGCAGCGTAGGAGCCACCGGGGAGCTGTTTTTT CASSVGATGELFF
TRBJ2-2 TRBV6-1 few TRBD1 TGTGCCAGCAGTGGACAGGGGGACACCGGGGAGCTGTTTTTT CASSGQGDTGELFF
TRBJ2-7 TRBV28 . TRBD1 TGTGCCAGCAGTCAAGGGACAGGGGGCTTGTCCGAGCAGTACTTC CASSQGTGGLSEQYF
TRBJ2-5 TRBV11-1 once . TGTGCCAGCAGCACCCGAGGGGAGACCCAGTACTTC CASSTRGETQYF
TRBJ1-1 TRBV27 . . TGTGCCAGCAGTTCGCTCGGACAGTCGGGGGGGAACACTGAAGCTTTCTTT CASSSLGQSGGNTEAFF
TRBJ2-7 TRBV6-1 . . TGTGCCAGCAGGACTTACACCTACGAGCAGTACTTC CASRTYTYEQYF
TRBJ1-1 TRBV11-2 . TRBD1 TGTGCCAGCAGCTTAGGGGACAGGGGAGAAACTGAAGCTTTCTTT CASSLGDRGETEAFF
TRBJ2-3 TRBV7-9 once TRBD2 TGTGCCAGCAGCTTAGAACTAGCGGGAGGAGCAGATACGCAGTATTTT CASSLELAGGADTQYF
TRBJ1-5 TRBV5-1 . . TGCGCCAGCTCGGGAGGGCAGGGGTGGCCCCAGCATTTT CASSGGQGWPQHF
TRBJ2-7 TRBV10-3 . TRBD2 TGTGCCATCAGTGGAACCGGGACTAGCGGGCTCTACGAGCAGTACTTC CAISGTGTSGLYEQYF
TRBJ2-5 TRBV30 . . TGTGCCTGGAGCCCTAGGGAGACCCAGTACTTC CAWSPRETQYF
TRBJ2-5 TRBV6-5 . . TGTGCCAGCAACACCCCAACTAGTATCCAAGAGACCCAGTACTTC CASNTPTSIQETQYF
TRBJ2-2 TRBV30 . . TGTGCCTGGAGCGCCCCTGGGACTTACACGACGAACACCGGGGAGCTGTTTTTT CAWSAPGTYTTNTGELFF
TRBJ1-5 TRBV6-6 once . TGTGCCAGCAGCCCTTCTGGTGGAGGAAGCAATCAGCCCCAGCATTTT CASSPSGGGSNQPQHF